Shown below are 17 T cell receptor beta chains from a single sample sequenced in a study of draining lymph node invasion in breast cancer. TCRdb re-analysed the bulk RNA-seq reads in MiXCR, keeping a single row per CDR3 protein. Of just over 2,500 distinct CDR3 sequences listed, roughly two thirds are singletons. Cells sorted as CD4+ CD45RA- CD25high were taken as memory regulatory T cells. Specimen: sorted memory Tregs from a lymph node. The source of these receptors is a female donor with luminal breast cancer.

The V call is TRBV5-1, the J call TRBJ1-5; D perhaps matches TRBD1 (5 bases). The germline V gene encodes CDR1 SGHRS and CDR2 YFSETQ. Deletions cut 5 bases from V and 0 bases from J, with 9 bases between. The CDR3 consists of 14 residues. CDR3 sequence: CASRVGLSNQPQHF. The CDR3 DNA reads as TGCGCCAGCAGGGTGGGACTTAGCAATCAGCCCCAGCATTTT.

This clonotype has only a few counts. The chain is built from TRBV6-2 or TRBV6-3 and TRBJ1-2; D is uncertain. Germline loops: CDR1 MNHEY, CDR2 SVGEGT. The V and J ends lost 0 bases and 9 bases respectively, with 14 bases between them. CDR3 length: 14 amino acids. CDR3 DNA sequence: TGTGCCAGCAGTTACTCGACAATCGAGCCACGCTACACCTTC. Translating gives CASSYSTIEPRYTF.

This clonotype showed up just a few times. The chain links TRBV20-1 to TRBJ1-1; D gene ambiguous. The CDR3 is 15 residues long. V shed 0 bases and J shed 1 base, with 12 bases lying between them. Germline V gene sequence: CDR1 DFQATT, CDR2 SNEGSKA (reference sequence). In nucleotides, the CDR3 is TGCAGTGCTAGAGACCCCGCAACTTGGAACACTGAAGCTTTCTTT. It is translated as CSARDPATWNTEAFF.

This chain uses TRBV5-4 with TRBJ2-5, with 7 bases lining up with TRBD2. This CDR3 comprises 15 residues. Trimming at V came to 3 bases and at J to 3 bases, leaving 8 bases not matched to a gene. In germline, CDR1 is SGHNT, CDR2 YYREEE (reference sequence). The CDR3 region is CASSSPLLAKETQYF. For the CDR3, the DNA is TGTGCCAGCAGCTCACCTTTACTAGCGAAAGAGACCCAGTACTTC.

The genes are TRBV5-4 and TRBJ2-4, with a weak D call TRBD1 (5 bases). This CDR3 spans 15 amino acids. Germline V gene data show CDR1 as SGHNT and CDR2 as YYREEE (reference sequence). The V end lost 3 bases, the J end lost 0 bases, and 10 bases lay between the germline ends. The CDR3 nucleotides are TGTGCCAGCAGCTCCCGGACATTAGCCAAAAACATTCAGTACTTC. Translating it yields CASSSRTLAKNIQYF.

The DNA of the CDR3 is TGCGCCAGCCAAGGGGGGGATAGGCCGAGCTCCTACAATGAGCAGTTCTTC. Translating gives CASQGGDRPSSYNEQFF. The chain combines TRBV5-1 with TRBJ2-1; weak D call: TRBD2 (7 bases). Germline V lookup: CDR1 SGHRS, CDR2 YFSETQ. This CDR3 contains 17 residues. Between the trimmed V and J ends, which lost 7 bases and 0 bases, there was a span of 20 bases. Combining the CDR3 with reference TRBV5-1 and TRBJ2-1 gives the whole variable domain KAGVTQTPRYLIKTRGQQVTLSCSPISGHRSVSWYQQTPGQGLQFLFEYFSETQRNKGNFPGRFSGRQFSNSRSEMNVSTLELGDSALYLCASQGGDRPSSYNEQFFGPGTRLTVL.

This clonotype was counted a few times. V gene TRBV7-9 combines with J gene TRBJ1-1; weak D call: TRBD1 (6 bases). Trimming left V 5 bases short and J 5 bases short, with 18 bases between. CDR3 length equals 15 residues. Germline values: CDR1 SEHNR, CDR2 FQNEAQ (reference sequence). The CDR3 coding sequence is TGTGCCAGCAGCCCACAGACCTTAGGGGGGACTGAAGCTTTCTTT. Translation: CASSPQTLGGTEAFF.

The genes are TRBV23-1 and TRBJ2-1; no definite D call. TRBV23-1 is marked as an open reading frame, function uncertain. Trimming shortened V by 2 bases and J by 4 bases, and 9 bases separated the two germline ends. The CDR3 is 14 amino acids. The CDR3 loop is CASSQITYYNEQFF. For the CDR3, the DNA is TGCGCCAGCAGTCAAATCACATATTACAATGAGCAGTTCTTC.

The gene calls are TRBV6-2 or TRBV6-3 and TRBJ2-2; the match to TRBD2 covers 10 bases. Germline CDR1 is MNHEY and CDR2 is SVGEGT. V lost 0 bases and J lost 7; bases outside the gene matches: 5. The CDR3 sequence is 16 residues long. The CDR3 DNA sequence: TGTGCCAGCAGTTACTCCTTAGCGGGGGGTCTCGGGGAGCTGTTTTTT. Its translation: CASSYSLAGGLGELFF.

The table lists this clonotype with a count of one. The rearrangement links TRBV7-9 to TRBJ2-3; 12 bases match TRBD2. The length of the CDR3 is 15 residues. Germline trimming cut 3 bases from V and 3 bases from J; bases unmatched to any gene: 1. Germline values: CDR1 SEHNR, CDR2 FQNEAQ (reference sequence). CDR3 region: CASSLTSGGTDTQYF. The CDR3 DNA sequence: TGTGCCAGCAGCTTGACTAGCGGGGGTACAGATACGCAGTATTTT.

The J gene is TRBJ2-1, the V gene TRBV20-1; D remains unclear. Germline V gene sequence: CDR1 DFQATT, CDR2 SNEGSKA (reference sequence). The CDR3 runs 14 residues. Trimming took off 3 bases at V and 0 bases at J, with 9 bases between the two ends. Written as DNA, the CDR3 is TGCAGTGCTAGTATGCGTAGCTCCTACAATGAGCAGTTCTTC. This encodes CSASMRSSYNEQFF.

CDR3 loop: CASSSRTGDRGMNTEAFF. The CDR3 DNA sequence: TGCGCCAGCAGCAGTCGGACAGGGGATAGAGGGATGAACACTGAAGCTTTCTTT. This chain joins TRBV4-1 and TRBJ1-1; 9 bases align to TRBD1. Per the germline V gene, CDR1 is MGHRA and CDR2 is YSYEKL. V lost 5 bases and J lost 0; bases outside the gene matches: 13. This CDR3 comprises 18 residues.

The chain couples TRBV27 to TRBJ2-6, with D possibly TRBD2 on 7 matching bases. The CDR3 consists of 19 residues. The ends were cut back, 2 bases at V and 0 bases at J, with 17 bases in the middle. Germline CDR1 reads MNHEY; CDR2 reads SMNVEV (reference sequence). This CDR3 is CASSLQYGGLGSGANVLTF. CDR3 nucleotides: TGTGCCAGCAGTTTACAGTACGGGGGGCTAGGCTCTGGGGCCAACGTCCTGACTTTC.

The rearrangement uses TRBV5-1 and TRBJ1-5; tentatively, D is TRBD1 (5 bases). This CDR3 is built from 16 residues. V lost 4 bases, J lost 5 bases, and 19 bases lay in between. The germline gives CDR1 SGHRS, CDR2 YFSETQ. DNA for the CDR3: TGCGCCAGCAGCCCCGCCGGGGGTCGGAATGATCAGCCCCAGCATTTT. Amino acid sequence: CASSPAGGRNDQPQHF.

The chain is built from TRBV9 and TRBJ1-1, with D possibly matching TRBD1 (6 bases). V gave up 4 bases and J gave up 4 bases, with 11 bases separating them. CDR3 length: 13 amino acids. Germline CDR1 reads SGDLS; CDR2 reads YYNGEE. For the CDR3, the DNA is TGTGCCAGCAGCACCACAGGGAGCACTGAAGCTTTCTTT. It codes for CASSTTGSTEAFF.

The V call is TRBV6-1, the J call TRBJ2-7, with TRBD1 as a possible D gene (5 bases). The CDR3 extends over 13 amino acids. Germline-derived CDR1 and CDR2 are MNHNS and SASEGT. V lost 6 bases and J lost 4, with 13 bases in between. CDR3 loop: CASSRGASYEQYV. CDR3 DNA: TGTGCCAGCAGCCGTGGGGCCAGTTACGAGCAGTACGTC.

This sequence joins TRBV12-3 or TRBV12-4 and TRBJ2-7; TRBD2 matches at 10 bases. CDR3 length: 17 residues. The J segment lost 2 bases and the V segment lost 6 bases, leaving 13 bases of the junction unmatched. The CDR3 spells CASRLPRLAGLTYEQYF. The CDR3 DNA reads as TGTGCCAGCAGGCTACCCCGACTAGCGGGTCTTACCTACGAGCAGTACTTC.